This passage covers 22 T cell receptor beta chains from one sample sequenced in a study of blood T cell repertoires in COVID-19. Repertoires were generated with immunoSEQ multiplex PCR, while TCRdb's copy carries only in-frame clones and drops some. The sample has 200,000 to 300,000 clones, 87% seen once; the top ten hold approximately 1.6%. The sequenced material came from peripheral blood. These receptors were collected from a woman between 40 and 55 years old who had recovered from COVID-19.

The CDR3 protein is CASSVGGTGANYGYTF. The CDR3 coding sequence is TGTGCCAGCAGCGTAGGGGGGACAGGGGCTAACTATGGCTACACCTTC. The chain links TRBV9 to TRBJ1-2, with TRBD1 matching 10 bases. The CDR3 covers 16 residues. Per germline, CDR1 SGDLS and CDR2 YYNGEE. V lost 0 bases, J lost 0 bases, and 2 bases stayed unmatched.

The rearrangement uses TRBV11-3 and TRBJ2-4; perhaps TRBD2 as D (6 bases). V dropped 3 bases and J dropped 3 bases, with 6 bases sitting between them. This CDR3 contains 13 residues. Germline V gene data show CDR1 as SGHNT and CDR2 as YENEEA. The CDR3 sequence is CASSLGLKNIQYF. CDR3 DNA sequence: TGTGCCAGCAGCTTGGGACTCAAAAACATTCAGTACTTC.

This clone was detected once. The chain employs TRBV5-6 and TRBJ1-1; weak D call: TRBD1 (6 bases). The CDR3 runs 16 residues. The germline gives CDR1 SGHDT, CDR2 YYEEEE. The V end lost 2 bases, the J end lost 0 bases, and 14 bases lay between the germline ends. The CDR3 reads CASSLLGQTLNTEAFF. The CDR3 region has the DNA TGTGCCAGCAGCTTACTTGGACAGACCCTGAACACTGAAGCTTTCTTT.

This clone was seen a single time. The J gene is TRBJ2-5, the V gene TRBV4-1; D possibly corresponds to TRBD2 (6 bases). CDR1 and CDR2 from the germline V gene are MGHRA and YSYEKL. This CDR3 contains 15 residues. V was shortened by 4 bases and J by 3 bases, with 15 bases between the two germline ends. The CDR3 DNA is TGCGCCAGCAGCCGAAGGGACTCTAGAAAAGAGACCCAGTACTTC. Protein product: CASSRRDSRKETQYF.

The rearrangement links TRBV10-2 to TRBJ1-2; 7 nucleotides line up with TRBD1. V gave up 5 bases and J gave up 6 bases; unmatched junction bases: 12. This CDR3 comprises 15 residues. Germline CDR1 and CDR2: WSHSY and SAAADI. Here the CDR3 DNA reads TGCGCCAGCAGTTTATACCGGACAGGCGGGGATGGCTACACCTTC. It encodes CASSLYRTGGDGYTF.

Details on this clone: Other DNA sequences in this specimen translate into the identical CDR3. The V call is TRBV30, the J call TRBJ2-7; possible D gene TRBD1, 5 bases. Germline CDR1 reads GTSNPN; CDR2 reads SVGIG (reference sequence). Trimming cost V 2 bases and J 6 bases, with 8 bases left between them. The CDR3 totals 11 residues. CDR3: CAWSTGSEQYF. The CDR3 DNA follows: TGTGCCTGGAGTACAGGTTCCGAGCAGTACTTC.

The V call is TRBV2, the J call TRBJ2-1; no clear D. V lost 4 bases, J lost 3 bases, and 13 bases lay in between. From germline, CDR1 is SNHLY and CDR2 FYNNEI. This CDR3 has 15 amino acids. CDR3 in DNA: TGTGCCAGCAGTGCCTACTCCGGAGTCTACAATGAGCAGTTCTTC. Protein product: CASSAYSGVYNEQFF. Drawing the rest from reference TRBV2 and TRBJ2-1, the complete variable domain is EPEVTQTPSHQVTQMGQEVILRCVPISNHLYFYWYRQILGQKVEFLVSFYNNEISEKSEIFDDQFSVERPDGSNFTLKIRSTKLEDSAMYFCASSAYSGVYNEQFFGPGTRLTVL.

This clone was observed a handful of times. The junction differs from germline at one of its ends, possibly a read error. CDR3 DNA: TGTGCCAGCAGCATAGCGGGACTAGGTTCCTACGAGCAGTACTTC. Its protein product is CASSIAGLGSYEQYF. The chain uses TRBV7-9 and TRBJ2-7; TRBD2 agrees at 8 bases. Germline V lookup: CDR1 SEHNR, CDR2 FQNEAQ (reference sequence). This CDR3 region has 15 residues. Complete variable domain (other parts from reference TRBV7-9 and TRBJ2-7): DTGVSQNPRHKITKRGQNVTFRCDPISEHNRLYWYRQTLGQGPEFLTYFQNEAQLEKSRLLSDRFSAERPKGSFSTLEIQRTEQGDSAMYLCASSIAGLGSYEQYFGPGTRLTVT.

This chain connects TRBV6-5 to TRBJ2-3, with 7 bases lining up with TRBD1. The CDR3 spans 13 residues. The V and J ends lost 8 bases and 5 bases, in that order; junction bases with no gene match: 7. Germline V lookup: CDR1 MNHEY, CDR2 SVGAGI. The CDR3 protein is CASSRTGEDTQYF. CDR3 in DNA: TGTGCCAGCTCTCGGACAGGAGAAGATACGCAGTATTTT.

The CDR3 DNA reads as TGTGCCAGCAGCTTGGCAGCCCAGGGGCATGGCTACACCTTC. It yields the protein CASSLAAQGHGYTF. The chain carries TRBV5-4 and TRBJ1-2, with a tentative D call TRBD1 (6 bases). Trimming took 0 bases from V and 6 from J, leaving 12 bases between them. Looked up from germline, CDR1 is SGHNT and CDR2 is YYREEE (reference sequence). The CDR3 totals 14 residues.

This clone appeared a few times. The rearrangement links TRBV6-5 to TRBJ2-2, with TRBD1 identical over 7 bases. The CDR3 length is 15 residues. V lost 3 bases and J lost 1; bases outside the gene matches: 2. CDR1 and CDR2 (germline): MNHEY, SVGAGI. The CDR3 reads CASSYGTVNTGELFF. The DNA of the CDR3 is TGTGCCAGCAGTTATGGGACAGTGAACACCGGGGAGCTGTTTTTT.

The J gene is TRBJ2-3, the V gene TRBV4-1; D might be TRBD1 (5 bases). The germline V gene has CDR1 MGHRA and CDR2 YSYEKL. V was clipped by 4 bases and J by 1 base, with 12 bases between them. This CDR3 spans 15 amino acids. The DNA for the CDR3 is TGCGCCAGCAGCCTAGGGGTACCACGCACAGATACGCAGTATTTT. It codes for CASSLGVPRTDTQYF.

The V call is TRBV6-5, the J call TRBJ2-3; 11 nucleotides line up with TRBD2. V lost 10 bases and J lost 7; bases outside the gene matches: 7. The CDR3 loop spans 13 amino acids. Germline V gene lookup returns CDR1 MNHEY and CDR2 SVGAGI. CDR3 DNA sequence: TGTGCCACCCGACTAGCGGGGCAGCATACGCAGTATTTT. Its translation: CATRLAGQHTQYF.

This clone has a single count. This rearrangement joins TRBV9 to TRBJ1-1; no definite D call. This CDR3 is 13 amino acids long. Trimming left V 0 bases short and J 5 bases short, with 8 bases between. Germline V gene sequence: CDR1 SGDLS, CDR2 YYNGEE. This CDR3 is CASSVGTITEAFF. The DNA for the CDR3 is TGTGCCAGCAGCGTAGGCACAATAACTGAAGCTTTCTTT.

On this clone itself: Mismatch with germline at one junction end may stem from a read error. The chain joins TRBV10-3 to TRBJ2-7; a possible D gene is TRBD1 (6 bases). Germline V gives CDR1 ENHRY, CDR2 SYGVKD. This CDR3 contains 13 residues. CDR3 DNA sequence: TGTGCCATCAGTGCGGAAGAATACAGGGCGCGTCCTTTC. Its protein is CAISAEEYRARPF.

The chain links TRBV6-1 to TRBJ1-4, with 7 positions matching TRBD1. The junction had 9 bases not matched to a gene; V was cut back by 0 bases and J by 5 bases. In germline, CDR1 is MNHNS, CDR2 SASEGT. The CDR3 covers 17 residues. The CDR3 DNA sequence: TGTGCCAGCAGTGAAGCGCTTGGAGGGACAGTCAATGAAAAACTGTTTTTT. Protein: CASSEALGGTVNEKLFF.

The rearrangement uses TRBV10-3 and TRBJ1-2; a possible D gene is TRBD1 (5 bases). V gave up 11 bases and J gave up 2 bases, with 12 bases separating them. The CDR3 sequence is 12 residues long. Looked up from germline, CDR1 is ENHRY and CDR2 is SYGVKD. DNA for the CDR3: TGTGCCGGAGGGCAGGGCAACTATGGCTACACCTTC. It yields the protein CAGGQGNYGYTF.

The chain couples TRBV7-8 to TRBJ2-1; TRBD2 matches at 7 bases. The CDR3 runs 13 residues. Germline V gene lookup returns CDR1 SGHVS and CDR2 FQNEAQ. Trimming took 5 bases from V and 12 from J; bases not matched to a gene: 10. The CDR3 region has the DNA TGTGCCAGCAGCAGACTAGCTAATTTTGGGCAGTTCTTC. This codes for CASSRLANFGQFF. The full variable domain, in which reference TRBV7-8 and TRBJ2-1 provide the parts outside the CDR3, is GAGVSQSPRYKVAKRGQDVALRCDPISGHVSLFWYQQALGQGPEFLTYFQNEAQLDKSGLPSDRFFAERPEGSVSTLKIQRTQQEDSAVYLCASSRLANFGQFFGPGTRLTVL.

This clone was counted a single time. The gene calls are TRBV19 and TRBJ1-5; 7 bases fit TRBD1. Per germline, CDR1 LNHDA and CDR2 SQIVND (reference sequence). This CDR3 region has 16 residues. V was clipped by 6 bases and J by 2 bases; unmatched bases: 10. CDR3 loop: CASRYLQGIRNQPQHF. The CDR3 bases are TGTGCCAGTAGATACCTACAGGGGATTCGCAATCAGCCCCAGCATTTT.

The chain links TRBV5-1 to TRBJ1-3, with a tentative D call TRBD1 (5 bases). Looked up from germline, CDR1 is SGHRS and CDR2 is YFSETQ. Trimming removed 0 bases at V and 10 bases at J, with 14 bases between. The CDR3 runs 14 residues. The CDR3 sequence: CASSLGRVSGTIYF. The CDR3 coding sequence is TGCGCCAGCAGCTTGGGCAGGGTGTCTGGGACCATATATTTT.

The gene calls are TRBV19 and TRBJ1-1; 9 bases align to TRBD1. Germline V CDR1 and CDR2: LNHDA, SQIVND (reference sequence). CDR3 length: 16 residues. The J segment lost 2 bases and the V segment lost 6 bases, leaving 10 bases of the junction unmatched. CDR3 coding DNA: TGTGCCAGTAGCCTAGACCTACAGGGGGCAAACACTGAAGCTTTCTTT. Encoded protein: CASSLDLQGANTEAFF.

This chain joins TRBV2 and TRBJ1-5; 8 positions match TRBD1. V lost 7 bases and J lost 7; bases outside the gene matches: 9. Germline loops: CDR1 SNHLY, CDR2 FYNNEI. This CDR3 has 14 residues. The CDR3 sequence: CASNGRGRSQPQHF. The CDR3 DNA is TGTGCCAGCAACGGCAGGGGGCGAAGCCAGCCCCAGCATTTT.